The clone carrying this T cell receptor (beta chain) was detected only a few times. Its antigen remains unknown. These data originate in a study of T cell repertoires in cytomegalovirus infection. About the study: Well-studied HLA-B-restricted epitopes and recently identified HLA-C-restricted epitopes of CMV were both used in the study.

The CDR3 contains 14 residues. The V and J ends lost 6 bases and 5 bases, in that order; junction bases with no gene match: 9. TCRdb re-called the reads through MiXCR, storing one row per CDR3 protein. Of around 900,000 distinct CDR3 sequences in the sample, around 32% were seen once. The starting material was cultured CD8+ T cells from PBMCs, obtained from culture after CMV antigen stimulation. This clonotype originated in a human donor in good health (CMV status not recorded). Some clones in this sample may be carry-over from other donors' samples. This rearrangement joins TRBV12-3 or TRBV12-4 to TRBJ1-1; TRBD1 agrees at 7 bases. The chain's CDR3 is CASSPVGGRTEAFF. The CDR3 DNA reads as TGTGCCAGCAGCCCGGTAGGGGGCAGGACTGAAGCTTTCTTT.